Listed below are T cell receptor beta chains from one sample, sequenced in a study of cytomegalovirus exposure and HLA in healthy donors. The protocol was immunoSEQ multiplex PCR, while the TCRdb copy is restricted to in-frame clones and leaves out a portion. The sample records some 200,000 clones, roughly 70% being singletons. The sequenced material came from PBMCs. The receptors were sampled from a woman in her 30s in good health and CMV-seronegative. Each CDR3 is given with its conserved first and last residue. A D gene is named only where the DNA matches it firmly. Where a row states a size, it is once, few, many or the class of an expanded clone; other rows omit it.

abundance	d_gene	v_gene	j_gene	CDR3aa	CDR3nt
few	TRBD2	TRBV19	TRBJ2-1	CASSTELAGGYNEQFF	TGTGCCAGTAGTACCGAGTTAGCGGGGGGGTACAATGAGCAGTTCTTC
NA	NA	TRBV7-2	TRBJ1-3	CASSPSPRLGNTIYF	TGTGCCAGCAGCCCCTCCCCTCGGTTGGGAAACACCATATATTTT
NA	NA	TRBV10-2	TRBJ1-5	CASRGRGGNQPQHF	TGCGCCAGCAGGGGAAGGGGTGGCAATCAGCCCCAGCATTTT
NA	NA	TRBV19	TRBJ1-4	CASSLEGQNEKLFF	TGTGCCAGTAGTTTAGAGGGCCAGAATGAAAAACTGTTTTTT
NA	NA	TRBV27	TRBJ2-2	CASSLQGAPATGELFF	TGTGCCAGCAGTTTACAAGGGGCGCCGGCCACCGGGGAGCTGTTTTTT
NA	NA	TRBV29-1	TRBJ1-4	CSVETGVQEKLFF	TGCAGCGTAGAGACGGGGGTTCAGGAAAAACTGTTTTTT
NA	NA	TRBV2	TRBJ2-5	CASSDFQGSVETQYF	TGTGCCAGCAGTGACTTCCAGGGGTCGGTTGAGACCCAGTACTTC
few	NA	TRBV18	TRBJ1-4	CASSPSSVEKLFF	TGTGCCAGCTCACCGAGCTCCGTCGAAAAACTGTTTTTT
NA	TRBD2	TRBV11-3	TRBJ2-3	CASSPSGSRGVFGTDTQYF	TGTGCCAGCAGCCCGAGCGGGAGCAGGGGAGTGTTCGGCACAGATACGCAGTATTTT
NA	NA	TRBV4-2	TRBJ1-1	CASSQTLRGSGSTEAFF	TGTGCCAGCAGCCAAACCCTTCGGGGGTCGGGTAGCACTGAAGCTTTCTTT
NA	NA	TRBV7-2	TRBJ1-4	CASSRLGRGEKLFF	TGTGCCAGCAGCCGTCTGGGGCGGGGTGAAAAACTGTTTTTT
NA	NA	TRBV7-2	TRBJ2-3	CASSLELLSTDTQYF	TGTGCCAGCAGCTTAGAACTATTAAGCACAGATACGCAGTATTTT
NA	TRBD1	TRBV6-5	TRBJ2-1	CASSYSRGPSYNEQFF	TGTGCCAGCAGTTACTCGAGGGGGCCCTCCTACAATGAGCAGTTCTTC
NA	TRBD2	TRBV6-6	TRBJ2-7	CASSPLAGVSYEQYF	TGTGCCAGCAGCCCACTAGCGGGAGTTAGCTACGAGCAGTACTTC
NA	NA	TRBV5-1	TRBJ2-1	CASSLGGLNNEQFF	TGCGCCAGCAGCTTGGGGGGCCTCAACAATGAGCAGTTCTTC
NA	NA	TRBV7-8	TRBJ2-7	CASSPPPGEQYF	TGTGCCAGCAGCCCCCCCCCGGGCGAGCAGTACTTC
few	TRBD1	TRBV5-1	TRBJ1-4	CASSSRQGGEKLFF	TGCGCCAGCAGCTCCCGACAGGGAGGCGAAAAACTGTTTTTT